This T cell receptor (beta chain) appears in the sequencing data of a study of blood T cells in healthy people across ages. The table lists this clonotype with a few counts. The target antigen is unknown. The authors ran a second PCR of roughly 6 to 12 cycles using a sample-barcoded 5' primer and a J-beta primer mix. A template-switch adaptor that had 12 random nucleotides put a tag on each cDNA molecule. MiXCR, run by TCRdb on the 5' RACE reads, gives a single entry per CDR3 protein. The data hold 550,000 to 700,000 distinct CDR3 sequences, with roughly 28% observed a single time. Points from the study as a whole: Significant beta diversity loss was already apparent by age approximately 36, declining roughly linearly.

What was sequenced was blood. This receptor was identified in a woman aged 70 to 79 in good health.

The CDR3 DNA reads as TGTGCCAGCAGCTTGACCTCGAAGCGGGGGGGCACAGATACGCAGTATTTT. The encoded protein is CASSLTSKRGGTDTQYF. V usage is TRBV5-5 and J usage is TRBJ2-3, with 9 bases aligning to TRBD2. The CDR3 length is 17 residues. After removal of 1 base from V and 1 base from J, the junction contained 7 bases not matched to a gene. Germline CDR1 reads SGHKS; CDR2 reads YYEKEE (reference sequence).